This T cell receptor beta chain stems from a study of shared clonotypes between healthy human individuals. The CDR3 length is 16 residues. The germline gives CDR1 MNHEY, CDR2 SMNVEV (reference sequence). Trimming took 5 bases from V and 11 from J, leaving 27 bases between them. Investigators spread the genomic DNA of each subset evenly over several immunoSEQ plates. Method: immunoSEQ multiplex PCR; TCRdb's copy keeps in-frame clones and lacks some. The sample has over 2 million clones; 95% are singletons. The sequence derives from a man aged 18 to 30 in good health. The chain is built from TRBV27 and TRBJ2-5, with D tentatively TRBD2 (6 bases). The sequencing input was naive CD4+ T cells sorted from blood. Documented subset: CD45RA+ positively selected. CDR3 nucleotides: TGTGCCAGCAGTCCGAGTAAAGTAGCGGTAGAGAAGCCACAGTACTTC. It specifies CASSPSKVAVEKPQYF.